This TCR beta chain originates from a study of shared clonotypes between healthy human individuals. This CDR3 region has 16 residues. Trimming took off 4 bases at V and 2 bases at J, with 14 bases between the two ends. CDR1 is LGHNA, CDR2 YSLEER, per germline. Method: immunoSEQ multiplex PCR; TCRdb's copy keeps in-frame clones and lacks some. The sample records approximately 2,300,000 clones, roughly 92% being singletons. The sample was naive CD4+ T cells from PBMCs. The subset denotes: CD45RA+ positively selected. This clonotype originated in a man between 18 and 35 years old in good health. Some clones in this sample may be carry-over from other donors' samples. The V gene is TRBV4-3, the J gene TRBJ2-2, with TRBD2 as a possible D gene (6 bases). CDR3 loop: CASSRQVSGNTGELFF. The CDR3 DNA is TGCGCCAGCAGCCGCCAGGTTAGCGGCAACACCGGGGAGCTGTTTTTT.